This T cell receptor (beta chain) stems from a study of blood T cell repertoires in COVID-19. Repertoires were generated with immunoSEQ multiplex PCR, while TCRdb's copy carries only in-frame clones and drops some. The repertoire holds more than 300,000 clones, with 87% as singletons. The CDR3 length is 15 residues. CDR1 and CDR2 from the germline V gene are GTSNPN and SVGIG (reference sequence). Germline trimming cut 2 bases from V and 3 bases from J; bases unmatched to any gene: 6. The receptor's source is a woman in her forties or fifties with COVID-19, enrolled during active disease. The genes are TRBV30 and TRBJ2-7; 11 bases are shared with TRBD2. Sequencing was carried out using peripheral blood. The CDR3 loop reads CAWSISGLAGYEQYF. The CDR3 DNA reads TGTGCCTGGAGTATCAGCGGACTAGCGGGCTACGAGCAGTACTTC. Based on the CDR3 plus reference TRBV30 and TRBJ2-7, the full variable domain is SQTIHQWPATLVQPVGSPLSLECTVEGTSNPNLYWYRQAAGRGLQLLFYSVGIGQISSEVPQNLSASRPQDRQFILSSKKLLLSDSGFYLCAWSISGLAGYEQYFGPGTRLTVT.